One and the same sample provided the 20 T cell receptor beta chains below, sequenced in a study of vaccination effects on CD4 cells after COVID-19. These receptors have no identified antigens. Sequencing followed a ViraFEST assay step that expanded antigen-specific CD4+ T cells with viral peptide pools. Cultured cells yielded isolated CD4+ T cells after about ten days. PCR confirmed that the person was infected with SARS-CoV-2 between March and December 2020. Participants each got two BNT162b2 or mRNA-1273 vaccine doses. Generated by immunoSEQ multiplex PCR, the TCRdb table keeps only in-frame clones and is missing some. The sample contains more than 15,000 clones, nearly 75% of which appear only once. Sequencing was performed on CD4+ T cells from PBMCs cultured with SARS-CoV-2 spike peptides, taken after COVID-19 vaccination. Every receptor here comes from a human donor who had a prior SARS-CoV-2 infection.

V gene TRBV14 combines with J gene TRBJ2-1; no reliable D call. Trimming stripped 4 bases from V and 4 bases from J, with 5 bases between. The CDR3 consists of 12 residues. CDR1 and CDR2 from the germline V gene are SGHDN and FVKESK. In DNA, the CDR3 is TGTGCCAGCAGCCCCCGATACAATGAGCAGTTCTTC. Its protein is CASSPRYNEQFF.

This chain joins TRBV6-5 and TRBJ1-6; 7 bases match TRBD1. The CDR3 length is 14 residues. Germline loops: CDR1 MNHEY, CDR2 SVGAGI. With V trimmed by 5 bases and J by 10 bases, 8 bases remained unmatched. The CDR3 here is CASSNRGRRSPLHF. The CDR3 DNA reads as TGTGCCAGCAGTAACAGGGGCCGGAGGTCACCCCTCCACTTT.

V gene TRBV11-2 combines with J gene TRBJ1-1; D is perhaps TRBD1 (6 bases). The length of the CDR3 is 13 residues. V was cut by 3 bases and J by 5 bases, with 10 bases left in between. The germline CDR1 and CDR2 sequences are SGHAT and FQNNGV. The CDR3 DNA sequence: TGTGCCAGCAGCTTGGGGGCAGGAACTGAAGCTTTCTTT. As protein: CASSLGAGTEAFF.

Only one count was recorded for this clone. The genes are TRBV5-8 and TRBJ2-7, with D possibly being TRBD1 (5 bases). V lost 3 bases, J lost 1 base, and 14 bases lay in between. The germline CDR1 and CDR2 sequences are SGHTS and YDEGEE. The CDR3 is 15 residues long. This CDR3 is CASSSRTSRSYEQYF. The DNA of the CDR3 is TGTGCCAGCAGCTCCCGGACATCGCGGTCCTACGAGCAGTACTTC. Supplemented by reference TRBV5-8 and TRBJ2-7, the full variable domain reads EAGVTQSPTHLIKTRGQQATLRCSPISGHTSVYWYQQALGLGLQFLLWYDEGEERNRGNFPPRFSGRQFPNYSSELNVNALELEDSALYLCASSSRTSRSYEQYFGPGTRLTVT.

V and J are TRBV15 and TRBJ2-3; TRBD2 agrees at 10 bases. The V gene's germline CDR1 is LNHNV and CDR2 YYDKDF (reference sequence). The junction had 7 bases not matched to a gene; V was cut back by 0 bases and J by 4 bases. The CDR3 totals 17 residues. CDR3 sequence (DNA): TGTGCCACCAGCAGAGATGTACTAGCGGGAACGGCAGATACGCAGTATTTT. Translating gives CATSRDVLAGTADTQYF.

The CDR3 sequence is CASSSGQKEKLFF. The CDR3 DNA follows: TGTGCCAGCAGCTCGGGACAGAAGGAAAAACTGTTTTTT. The rearrangement uses TRBV7-2 and TRBJ1-4; 7 nucleotides match TRBD1. The CDR3 runs 13 residues. The J segment lost 8 bases and the V segment lost 4 bases, leaving 4 bases of the junction unmatched. CDR1 and CDR2 (germline): SGHTA, FQGNSA.

This chain connects TRBV10-3 to TRBJ1-4; unclear D gene. The V and J ends lost 5 bases and 4 bases respectively, with 8 bases between them. Germline V CDR1 and CDR2: ENHRY, SYGVKD. This CDR3 contains 13 residues. CDR3 sequence reads: CAISLKNNEKLFF. The DNA of the CDR3 is TGTGCCATCAGTCTCAAGAATAATGAAAAACTGTTTTTT.

In its sample, this clone was seen once. The V gene is TRBV12-3 or TRBV12-4, the J gene TRBJ1-1; a weak D match, TRBD1 (5 bases). The V end was cut by 8 bases, the J end by 1 base, with 8 bases between. The CDR3 consists of 12 residues. CDR3 nucleotides: TGTGCCAGCGGGGACCAGAACACTGAAGCTTTCTTT. It specifies CASGDQNTEAFF.

The chain recombines TRBV6-5 with TRBJ1-4; D is uncertain. V lost 7 bases and J 7 bases, leaving 19 bases between the germline ends. Looked up from germline, CDR1 is MNHEY and CDR2 is SVGAGI. The CDR3 totals 15 residues. The CDR3 nucleotides read TGTGCCAGCACTTGGTACAGTGGTGGTCGTGAAAAACTGTTTTTT. It encodes CASTWYSGGREKLFF.

The sample holds a few counts of this clone. The chain combines TRBV5-4 with TRBJ2-7, with TRBD2 as a possible D gene (6 bases). V was cut by 1 base and J by 6 bases, with 20 bases left in between. The CDR3 runs 16 residues. Germline V CDR1 and CDR2: SGHNT, YYREEE (reference sequence). The CDR3 bases are TGTGCCAGCAGCTTGTCCTGGGGCGGGACCCCACGCGAGCAGTACTTC. Translating it yields CASSLSWGGTPREQYF.

This clone has more than one count but fewer than ten. The genes are TRBV2 and TRBJ1-2; 7 bases are a match to TRBD1. The junction had 7 bases not matched to a gene; V was cut back by 8 bases and J by 4 bases. CDR1 is SNHLY, CDR2 FYNNEI, per germline. The CDR3 consists of 13 residues. The CDR3: CASGGDSPYGYTF. CDR3 in DNA: TGTGCCAGCGGGGGGGACAGCCCCTATGGCTACACCTTC.

This clone is categorized as medium-sized. The chain is built from TRBV10-3 and TRBJ1-2, with 7 bases aligning to TRBD1. The V and J ends lost 7 bases and 2 bases, in that order; junction bases with no gene match: 7. The CDR3 covers 14 residues. Germline assignment: CDR1 ENHRY and CDR2 SYGVKD. The CDR3 spells CAIMGTDSNYGYTF. The CDR3 coding sequence is TGTGCCATCATGGGGACAGATTCCAACTATGGCTACACCTTC.

V is TRBV5-4 and J is TRBJ1-6; D not resolved. CDR1 is SGHNT, CDR2 YYREEE, per germline (reference sequence). This CDR3 is 16 amino acids long. V was pared by 0 bases and J by 9 bases, with 16 bases between. CDR3 amino acids: CASSLEGWVTGSPLHF. The DNA for the CDR3 is TGTGCCAGCAGCTTGGAGGGATGGGTTACCGGTTCACCCCTCCACTTT.

The chain uses TRBV11-3 and TRBJ2-2, with 7 bases that match TRBD2. After removal of 2 bases from V and 7 bases from J, the junction contained 7 bases not matched to a gene. CDR3 length: 15 residues. The germline V gene has CDR1 SGHNT and CDR2 YENEEA. The CDR3 nucleotides are TGTGCCAGCAGCTTAAGGGAGGGCCGTGGCGGGGAGCTGTTTTTT. It yields the protein CASSLREGRGGELFF.

This chain uses TRBV29-1 with TRBJ2-7; weak D call: TRBD1 (5 bases). The CDR3 has 13 residues. The germline gives CDR1 SQVTM, CDR2 ANQGSEA. Between the trimmed V and J ends, which lost 1 base and 3 bases, there was a span of 10 bases. The CDR3 DNA reads TGCAGCGTTGAAGGGGGCTTGGGCTACGAGCAGTACTTC. Protein: CSVEGGLGYEQYF.

This sequence joins TRBV7-2 and TRBJ2-3; the match to TRBD2 covers 7 bases. CDR1 is SGHTA, CDR2 FQGNSA, per germline. This CDR3 comprises 15 residues. Trimming cost V 4 bases and J 5 bases; bases outside gene matches: 9. CDR3 sequence: CASSSTSVVGDTQYF. The CDR3 bases are TGTGCCAGCAGCTCCACTAGCGTTGTTGGAGATACGCAGTATTTT.

The chain's CDR3 is CASSLVTDGGGYTF. In DNA, the CDR3 is TGCGCCAGCAGCTTGGTTACAGACGGGGGAGGCTACACCTTC. The chain joins TRBV5-1 to TRBJ1-2, with a possible D match to TRBD1 (5 bases). Trimming shortened V by 0 bases and J by 8 bases, and 14 bases separated the two germline ends. The CDR3 covers 14 residues. Per germline, CDR1 SGHRS and CDR2 YFSETQ.

The rearrangement joins TRBV5-1 to TRBJ2-1, with 8 nucleotides matching TRBD2. Germline-derived CDR1 and CDR2 are SGHRS and YFSETQ. The CDR3 runs to 15 residues. With V trimmed by 3 bases and J by 8 bases, 10 bases remained unmatched. The CDR3 sequence is CASSYRAGVGDEQFF. CDR3 coding DNA: TGCGCCAGCAGCTATAGAGCGGGAGTCGGCGATGAGCAGTTCTTC. Variable domain in full (rest from reference TRBV5-1 and TRBJ2-1): KAGVTQTPRYLIKTRGQQVTLSCSPISGHRSVSWYQQTPGQGLQFLFEYFSETQRNKGNFPGRFSGRQFSNSRSEMNVSTLELGDSALYLCASSYRAGVGDEQFFGPGTRLTVL.

The chain uses TRBV4-3 and TRBJ1-1, with 7 bases identical to TRBD1. The CDR3 length is 16 residues. The ends lost 4 bases at V and 0 bases at J; junction bases unmatched: 8. CDR1 and CDR2 (germline): LGHNA, YSLEER. The CDR3 coding sequence is TGCGCCAGCAGCCGATATATGGACAGGTTGAACACTGAAGCTTTCTTT. As protein: CASSRYMDRLNTEAFF.

This clone occurred once. The chain carries TRBV6-5 and TRBJ2-7, with a possible D match to TRBD2 (6 bases). In germline, CDR1 is MNHEY, CDR2 SVGAGI. Trimming shortened V by 6 bases and J by 0 bases, and 9 bases separated the two germline ends. The CDR3 is 13 amino acids. DNA of the CDR3: TGTGCCAGCAGAAATAGCGGCTCCTACGAGCAGTACTTC. Its protein is CASRNSGSYEQYF.